The 13 T cell receptor beta chains in this list originate from one sample, sequenced in a study of Ad26.COV2.S vaccination and SARS-CoV-2 variants. Some clones are missing from TCRdb's copy, which holds only in-frame ones; the method was immunoSEQ multiplex PCR. Seen here are about 280,000 clones, 70% to 90% observed once, and the top ten hold more than 2.5%. This sample's treatment: 15 to 20 received Ad26.COV2.S at low or high dose, single or two shots; about five received placebo; per-sample allocation not given. The samples date from day 63 after the first vaccine or placebo injection. The input for sequencing was peripheral blood, taken in a trial of Ad26.COV2.S vaccine versus placebo. These receptors all come from a person aged 18-65 years who received the Ad26.COV2.S COVID-19 vaccine or a placebo.

This clone has only one observation. The chain recombines TRBV10-3 with TRBJ1-1, with D maybe TRBD1 (5 bases). Trimming removed 3 bases at V and 8 bases at J, with 10 bases between. Germline-derived CDR1 and CDR2 are ENHRY and SYGVKD. The CDR3 consists of 12 residues. The CDR3 DNA reads TGTGCCATCAGTGACCTGGGGGGAGAAGCTTTCTTT. Translated: CAISDLGGEAFF.

This rearrangement joins TRBV11-2 to TRBJ2-7, with 7 bases fitting TRBD1. Germline V gene sequence: CDR1 SGHAT, CDR2 FQNNGV. The CDR3 extends over 13 amino acids. Trimming at V came to 6 bases and at J to 1 base, leaving 3 bases not matched to a gene. The CDR3 spells CASRLTGSYEQYF. The CDR3 DNA is TGTGCCAGCAGATTGACAGGGTCCTACGAGCAGTACTTC.

This chain joins TRBV2 and TRBJ2-5; tentative D call: TRBD1 (7 bases). The V gene's germline CDR1 is SNHLY and CDR2 FYNNEI. This CDR3 has 14 residues. V gave up 8 bases and J gave up 2 bases, with 15 bases separating them. CDR3 coding DNA: TGTGCCAGCCAGGGGGGACAGCTACAAGAGACCCAGTACTTC. Residues: CASQGGQLQETQYF.

The chain uses TRBV11-3 and TRBJ2-2, with 9 bases lining up with TRBD1. Germline-derived CDR1 and CDR2 are SGHNT and YENEEA. This CDR3 is built from 16 residues. V lost 5 bases and J lost 1; bases outside the gene matches: 5. The CDR3 DNA sequence: TGTGCCAGCAGCAACCGACAGGGGGGGAACACCGGGGAGCTGTTTTTT. Protein product: CASSNRQGGNTGELFF.

The chain recombines TRBV3-1 (or the pseudogene TRBV3-2) with TRBJ2-7; D not resolved. Germline loops: CDR1 LGHDT, CDR2 YNNKEL (reference sequence). CDR3 length: 15 residues. V was trimmed by 5 bases and J by 0 bases, leaving 14 bases between them. Written as DNA, the CDR3 is TGTGCCAGCAGCTTTACGGGTGGTAGCTCCTACGAGCAGTACTTC. It yields the protein CASSFTGGSSYEQYF.

The rearrangement uses TRBV15 and TRBJ1-1, with TRBD1 as a possible D gene (5 bases). The CDR3 totals 12 residues. CDR1 is LNHNV and CDR2 is YYDKDF in the germline V gene (reference sequence). Trimming left V 3 bases short and J 5 bases short, with 7 bases between. This CDR3 is CATSRGVTEAFF. CDR3 DNA sequence: TGTGCCACCAGCAGGGGGGTTACTGAAGCTTTCTTT.

The V call is TRBV29-1, the J call TRBJ1-2; TRBD1 is a possible D gene (5 bases). V lost 3 bases and J lost 7, with 21 bases in between. The CDR3 spans 15 residues. The germline V gene encodes CDR1 SQVTM and CDR2 ANQGSEA. The CDR3 here is CSVDLQEGKRGGYTF. The DNA of the CDR3 is TGCAGCGTTGACTTGCAAGAGGGGAAACGCGGTGGCTACACCTTC.

The count of this clone is one. The chain has TRBV6-2 or TRBV6-3 and TRBJ1-5; TRBD1 matches at 11 bases. The CDR3 is 18 amino acids. The junction had 9 bases not matched to a gene; V was cut back by 0 bases and J by 5 bases. CDR1 and CDR2 from the germline V gene are MNHEY and SVGEGT. The CDR3, as DNA: TGTGCCAGCAGTTACTCGATCGGATCGGACAGGGGGCATCAGCCCCAGCATTTT. Its protein product is CASSYSIGSDRGHQPQHF.

J is TRBJ2-3 and V is TRBV6-5; the D gene could be TRBD1 or TRBD2 (6 bases each). There are 13 residues in the CDR3. Germline CDR1 MNHEY, CDR2 SVGAGI. The V and J ends lost 9 bases and 3 bases respectively, with 13 bases between them. CDR3 region: CARLGGRTDTQYF. The CDR3 region has the DNA TGTGCCAGGCTGGGGGGCCGGACAGATACGCAGTATTTT.

This chain joins TRBV7-7 and TRBJ1-3, with unresolved D. The length of the CDR3 is 15 residues. Germline-derived CDR1 and CDR2 are SSHAT and FNYEAQ (reference sequence). V was pared by 5 bases and J by 0 bases, with 11 bases between. CDR3 in amino acids: CASSPSVVSGNTIYF. Written as DNA, the CDR3 is TGTGCCAGCAGCCCTTCAGTAGTCTCTGGAAACACCATATATTTT.

The V call is TRBV3-1 (or the pseudogene TRBV3-2), the J call TRBJ2-5; 9 nucleotides agree with TRBD2. The CDR3 covers 16 residues. The V gene's germline CDR1 is LGHDT and CDR2 YNNKEL (reference sequence). V lost 0 bases, J lost 2 bases, and 4 bases stayed unmatched. The DNA for the CDR3 is TGTGCCAGCAGCCAAGATTGGGCGGGGGGGCAAGAGACCCAGTACTTC. Translated, it gives CASSQDWAGGQETQYF.

There are a few counts of this clone. The rearrangement links TRBV14 to TRBJ2-1; D may match TRBD1 or TRBD2 (5 bases each). Germline CDR1 and CDR2: SGHDN and FVKESK. V lost 4 bases to trimming and J lost 10 bases, with 17 bases between them. CDR3 length: 14 amino acids. The CDR3 region has the DNA TGTGCCAGCAGCCGTCTTCTATGGGGGAGCGAGCAGTTCTTC. It encodes CASSRLLWGSEQFF.

The genes are TRBV3-1 (or the pseudogene TRBV3-2) and TRBJ2-7; 8 positions match TRBD2. Trimming at V came to 1 base and at J to 5 bases, leaving 13 bases not matched to a gene. Germline CDR1 LGHDT, CDR2 YNNKEL (reference sequence). The CDR3 consists of 17 residues. CDR3 in DNA: TGTGCCAGCAGCCAAGTTTTAGGCCGACGGCGGGGGGACGAGCAGTACTTC. Translated: CASSQVLGRRRGDEQYF.